This passage covers 26 T cell receptor beta chains from one sample sequenced in a study of identical twins. MiXCR, run by TCRdb on the 5' RACE reads, gives a single entry per CDR3 protein. This table holds about 900,000 distinct CDR3 sequences, 9% to 15% found once. In addition, the sample was reused for a study of yellow fever vaccine responses in identical twins.

Sequenced input: PBMCs. Receptor source: a woman under 30 in good health.

This rearrangement joins TRBV6-1 to TRBJ1-1; unclear D gene. The CDR3 sequence is 13 residues long. V dropped 6 bases and J dropped 4 bases, with 12 bases sitting between them. Germline values: CDR1 MNHNS, CDR2 SASEGT. The CDR3 region has the DNA TGTGCCAGCAGCAGAAGGTGGGGCACTGAAGCTTTCTTT. It specifies CASSRRWGTEAFF.

V usage is TRBV29-1 and J usage is TRBJ2-7; 8 bases match TRBD1. Trimming cost V 7 bases and J 4 bases; bases outside gene matches: 9. CDR3 length: 13 residues. The V gene's germline CDR1 is SQVTM and CDR2 ANQGSEA. CDR3 nucleotide sequence: TGCAGCGCAGCGAGACAGGGGACGTACGAGCAGTACTTC. This translates into CSAARQGTYEQYF.

This clonotype was picked up a small number of times. Here the CDR3 reads CAISEVLGNGYTF. DNA of the CDR3: TGTGCCATCAGTGAGGTACTTGGTAATGGCTACACCTTC. The rearrangement links TRBV10-3 to TRBJ1-2, with D unresolved. Trimming cost V 2 bases and J 6 bases, with 10 bases left between them. CDR1 is ENHRY, CDR2 SYGVKD, per germline. The CDR3 is made up of 13 amino acids.

This clonotype was seen ten or more times. The chain is built from TRBV6-1 and TRBJ2-5; D remains ambiguous. Per germline, CDR1 MNHNS and CDR2 SASEGT. The V end was cut by 8 bases, the J end by 5 bases, with 18 bases between. This CDR3 has 14 amino acids. CDR3 protein: CASDVRPNGETQYF. The CDR3 DNA is TGTGCCAGCGACGTTCGCCCCAATGGGGAGACCCAGTACTTC.

The sample holds many counts of this clonotype. This sequence joins TRBV5-1 and TRBJ2-1; tentatively, D is TRBD2 (5 bases). CDR1 is SGHRS, CDR2 YFSETQ, per germline. The CDR3 runs to 15 residues. The V end lost 5 bases, the J end lost 0 bases, and 12 bases lay between the germline ends. The CDR3 nucleotides read TGCGCCAGCAGGAGAAGCGGTATCTCCTACAATGAGCAGTTCTTC. The encoded protein is CASRRSGISYNEQFF.

Only a few counts were recorded for this clonotype. The chain employs TRBV5-4 and TRBJ2-7, with no clear D. The V end was cut by 1 base, the J end by 1 base, with 6 bases between. The germline V gene has CDR1 SGHNT and CDR2 YYREEE (reference sequence). This CDR3 has 13 residues. CDR3 bases: TGTGCCAGCAGCTTGAAGGGTTCCTACGAGCAGTACGTC. This gives the protein CASSLKGSYEQYV.

This clonotype was detected only a few times. This rearrangement joins TRBV12-3 or TRBV12-4 to TRBJ2-5, with D possibly being TRBD1 or TRBD2 (5 bases each). CDR3 length: 15 amino acids. V was pared by 5 bases and J by 4 bases, with 17 bases between. The chain's CDR3 is CASSGQGPRSETQYF. CDR3 in DNA: TGTGCCAGCAGTGGTCAGGGACCCCGGTCAGAGACCCAGTACTTC.

This clonotype was found a few times. The V and J genes are TRBV4-2 and TRBJ2-7; D might be TRBD1 (6 bases). Trimming shortened V by 4 bases and J by 4 bases, and 29 bases separated the two germline ends. The CDR3 consists of 19 residues. The V gene's germline CDR1 is LGHNA and CDR2 YNFKEQ. This CDR3 is CASSREGVTAGTRNYEQYF. CDR3 nucleotides: TGTGCCAGCAGCCGTGAGGGGGTCACCGCCGGGACAAGAAATTACGAGCAGTACTTC.

This clonotype was detected ten times or more. The V gene is TRBV3-1, the J gene TRBJ2-2, with D hard to call. This CDR3 has 14 residues. Germline CDR1 reads LGHDT; CDR2 reads YNNKEL (reference sequence). Trimming removed 1 base at V and 1 base at J, with 4 bases between. The CDR3 spells CASSQARNTGELFF. The CDR3 nucleotides are TGTGCCAGCAGCCAAGCCCGGAACACCGGGGAGCTGTTTTTT.

J is TRBJ2-3 and V is TRBV12-3 or TRBV12-4; D is unclear. V gave up 5 bases and J gave up 3 bases, with 12 bases separating them. CDR3 length: 14 amino acids. The CDR3 loop reads CASSPPRNTDTQYF. The CDR3 bases are TGTGCCAGCAGTCCACCCCGAAATACAGATACGCAGTATTTT.

The chain recombines TRBV28 with TRBJ2-7, with unresolved D. V lost 6 bases and J 3 bases, leaving 15 bases between the germline ends. Germline V CDR1 and CDR2: MDHEN, SYDVKM. The CDR3 extends over 14 amino acids. The CDR3 DNA is TGTGCCAGCAGCCCGTCCTACCCCCTCTACGAGCAGTACTTC. Its protein product is CASSPSYPLYEQYF.

This clonotype was counted only a few times. The rearrangement links TRBV4-1 to TRBJ1-1, with 8 bases aligning to TRBD1. The germline CDR1 and CDR2 sequences are MGHRA and YSYEKL. The V and J ends lost 3 bases and 4 bases, in that order; junction bases with no gene match: 7. The CDR3 sequence is 15 residues long. CDR3 sequence (DNA): TGCGCCAGCAGCCACCGACAGGGGACGAGCACTGAAGCTTTCTTT. It yields the protein CASSHRQGTSTEAFF.

There are a few counts of this clonotype. The V call is TRBV3-1, the J call TRBJ2-5; 7 bases match TRBD1. With 0 bases clipped from V and 4 bases from J, the junction kept 5 bases outside the gene matches. CDR1 and CDR2 (germline): LGHDT, YNNKEL (reference sequence). CDR3 length: 15 residues. The CDR3 spells CASSQDNRGSETQYF. The CDR3 region has the DNA TGTGCCAGCAGCCAAGACAACAGGGGCTCAGAGACCCAGTACTTC.

This chain uses TRBV21-1 with TRBJ2-2; whether TRBD1, the table's D call, matches the DNA was not checked. TRBV21-1 is shown as a pseudogene. The CDR3 runs 17 residues. In DNA form, the CDR3 reads TGTGCCAGCAGCAAAAGGGGAGTGGGGGCGAACACCGGGGAGCTGTTTTTT. It codes for CASSKRGVGANTGELFF.

This chain joins TRBV28 and TRBJ2-7; maybe TRBD1 (5 bases). Trimming shortened V by 8 bases and J by 5 bases, and 16 bases separated the two germline ends. Germline lookup yields CDR1 MDHEN and CDR2 SYDVKM. This CDR3 spans 13 amino acids. CDR3 residues: CASFDLGRNEQYF. In nucleotides, the CDR3 is TGTGCCAGCTTTGATTTGGGGCGCAACGAGCAGTACTTC.

The V and J genes are TRBV20-1 and TRBJ2-1; 7 bases align to TRBD2. This CDR3 is 17 amino acids long. In germline, CDR1 is DFQATT, CDR2 SNEGSKA (reference sequence). V lost 1 base and J lost 6; bases outside the gene matches: 15. CDR3 bases: TGCAGTGCTAGAGCCCCTACTGTACGGGGGGAAATCAATGAGCAGTTCTTC. Protein product: CSARAPTVRGEINEQFF.

CDR3 sequence: CASVPQGNTEAFF. CDR3 DNA: TGTGCCAGCGTACCTCAGGGGAACACTGAAGCTTTCTTT. V usage is TRBV6-2 or TRBV6-3 and J usage is TRBJ1-1; D may be TRBD1 (5 bases). There are 13 residues in the CDR3. From germline, CDR1 is MNHEY and CDR2 SVGEGT. V was shortened by 8 bases and J by 1 base, with 11 bases between the two germline ends.

This clonotype showed up just a few times. The chain employs TRBV4-1 and TRBJ2-3, with D perhaps matching TRBD1 or TRBD2 (5 bases each). The length of the CDR3 is 18 residues. V was cut by 6 bases and J by 5 bases, with 27 bases left in between. Germline values: CDR1 MGHRA, CDR2 YSYEKL. The CDR3 loop reads CASRKTWGTYPGGDTQYF. CDR3 DNA sequence: TGCGCCAGCAGGAAGACCTGGGGAACATACCCTGGGGGAGATACGCAGTATTTT.

This chain connects TRBV6-2 or TRBV6-3 to TRBJ1-2, with 8 nucleotides matching TRBD1. Germline values: CDR1 MNHEY, CDR2 SVGEGT. CDR3 length equals 14 residues. After removal of 6 bases from V and 5 bases from J, the junction contained 8 bases not matched to a gene. CDR3: CASRQGVLMYGYTF. The CDR3 region has the DNA TGTGCCAGCAGACAGGGGGTTTTGATGTATGGCTACACCTTC.

The chain couples TRBV20-1 to TRBJ2-4; 9 bases agree with TRBD1. This CDR3 comprises 13 residues. CDR1 and CDR2 (germline): DFQATT, SNEGSKA (reference sequence). Trimming took 5 bases from V and 3 from J; bases not matched to a gene: 2. The CDR3 here is CSAPGQGKNIQYF. CDR3 in DNA: TGCAGTGCTCCGGGACAGGGCAAAAACATTCAGTACTTC.

This clonotype was seen more than once but under ten times. V and J are TRBV18 and TRBJ2-1; D may be TRBD2 (7 bases). The germline gives CDR1 KGHSH, CDR2 LQKENI. This CDR3 is built from 16 residues. The V and J ends lost 4 bases and 2 bases respectively, with 15 bases between them. The CDR3 nucleotides read TGTGCCAGCTCACTTCAACCGGGGGGCGCCTACAATGAGCAGTTCTTC. Translating it yields CASSLQPGGAYNEQFF.

Only a few counts were recorded for this clonotype. V and J are TRBV20-1 and TRBJ2-1, with D unresolved. The V end was cut by 0 bases, the J end by 8 bases, with 5 bases between. Looked up from germline, CDR1 is DFQATT and CDR2 is SNEGSKA (reference sequence). This CDR3 comprises 11 residues. Here the CDR3 reads CSARDHYEQFF. The CDR3 region has the DNA TGCAGTGCTAGAGATCACTATGAGCAGTTCTTC.

This clonotype was found a few times. The chain links TRBV12-3 or TRBV12-4 to TRBJ2-4, with D perhaps TRBD2 (7 bases). Trimming stripped 0 bases from V and 7 bases from J, with 13 bases between. The CDR3 sequence is 15 residues long. CDR3 coding DNA: TGTGCCAGCAGTTTAGCCCCGGGGGGCACGAACATTCAGTACTTC. Its protein is CASSLAPGGTNIQYF.

This clonotype occurred a few times. The chain combines TRBV18 with TRBJ2-5; perhaps TRBD2 as D (5 bases). This CDR3 is 15 amino acids long. Trimming left V 3 bases short and J 4 bases short, with 15 bases between. Germline V gene lookup returns CDR1 KGHSH and CDR2 LQKENI. The CDR3 DNA reads as TGTGCCAGCTCACCCTCGTCGCGTCGGGGAGAGACCCAGTACTTC. As protein: CASSPSSRRGETQYF.

Ten or more counts support this clonotype. The chain recombines TRBV20-1 with TRBJ1-1; a weak D match, TRBD1 (6 bases). The germline V and J ends were trimmed by 5 bases and 6 bases, with 19 bases remaining between them. The CDR3 is 14 amino acids. Germline loops: CDR1 DFQATT, CDR2 SNEGSKA (reference sequence). The CDR3 is CSAPDSRRPPEAFF. CDR3 in DNA: TGCAGTGCTCCGGACAGCCGCAGGCCTCCTGAAGCTTTCTTT.

This clonotype was recorded a few times. This sequence joins TRBV29-1 and TRBJ2-7; D gene unclear. Germline CDR1 and CDR2: SQVTM and ANQGSEA. The CDR3 has 12 amino acids. Trimming left V 7 bases short and J 6 bases short, with 16 bases between. Written as DNA, the CDR3 is TGCAGCGCCCTGCTGGGCATGGGCGAGCAGTACTTC. Protein: CSALLGMGEQYF.